This TCR beta chain was sequenced for a study of response to subunit inactivated influenza vaccine. Study outcomes and limitations: Each seasonal influenza vaccination, the authors suggested, recruits few new T cells.

The CDR3 sequence is 18 residues long. J gave up 4 bases and V 2 bases, and 13 bases lay outside the gene matches. Germline CDR1 and CDR2: MNHEY and SMNVEV (reference sequence). Using its own MiXCR run on the RT-PCR reads, TCRdb lists one record per CDR3 protein. The sample gives about 300,000 distinct CDR3 sequences, roughly 22% of which show up once; approximately 10% is in the top ten. This clonotype was seen a single time. Its antigen is unknown. The V call is TRBV27, the J call TRBJ2-1; 8 bases fit TRBD1. The material sequenced was PBMCs from blood, taken 21 months after vaccination. The origin of this receptor is a man aged 50 to 69 who received an inactivated influenza vaccine. Here the CDR3 DNA reads TGTGCCAGCAGTTTAGACAGGGGCCCCTTCCCACCATACAATGAGCAGTTCTTC. The encoded protein is CASSLDRGPFPPYNEQFF.